The 15 T cell receptor beta chains below come from one sample, sequenced in a study of T-cell memory formation after mild COVID-19. TCRdb reanalysed the 5' RACE reads using MiXCR and keeps one entry per CDR3 protein. The sample holds more than 350,000 distinct CDR3 sequences, 16% seen once. Input material: PBMCs or a T cell subset sorted from them (not recorded which). Every receptor here comes from a man younger than 30 who had mild COVID-19 (a few samples of this study predate the infection). Cell type and time point are not known.

The chain recombines TRBV7-9 with TRBJ2-3; the D gene is possibly TRBD1 (5 bases). Germline CDR1 is SEHNR and CDR2 is FQNEAQ (reference sequence). V shed 5 bases and J shed 4 bases, with 13 bases lying between them. The CDR3 is 14 amino acids. CDR3 residues: CASSPTETPDTQYF. The CDR3 DNA sequence: TGTGCCAGCAGCCCGACAGAGACCCCAGATACGCAGTATTTT.

This sequence joins TRBV18 and TRBJ2-7; TRBD1 is a possible D gene (6 bases). Trimming shortened V by 3 bases and J by 3 bases, and 9 bases separated the two germline ends. This CDR3 comprises 13 residues. CDR1 and CDR2 (germline): KGHSH, LQKENI. CDR3 loop: CASSPATGYEQYF. DNA of the CDR3: TGTGCCAGCTCACCCGCGACAGGCTACGAGCAGTACTTC.

CDR3 protein: CASTFGGASYNEQFF. CDR3 nucleotide sequence: TGTGCCAGCACCTTCGGGGGGGCATCCTACAATGAGCAGTTCTTC. This sequence joins TRBV27 and TRBJ2-1, with TRBD2 matching 8 bases. Germline V gene data show CDR1 as MNHEY and CDR2 as SMNVEV (reference sequence). V gave up 7 bases and J gave up 1 base; unmatched junction bases: 6. This CDR3 comprises 15 residues.

The chain uses TRBV3-1 and TRBJ2-4; 12 positions match TRBD2. V lost 4 bases, J lost 0 bases, and 4 bases stayed unmatched. This CDR3 spans 17 amino acids. CDR1 LGHDT and CDR2 YNNKEL come from the germline V gene (reference sequence). CDR3 region: CASSPRTSGVAKNIQYF. The CDR3 coding sequence is TGTGCCAGCAGCCCCCGGACTAGCGGGGTAGCCAAAAACATTCAGTACTTC.

The chain is built from TRBV6-5 and TRBJ1-3; D gene unclear. V was cut by 8 bases and J by 4 bases, with 12 bases left in between. Germline-derived CDR1 and CDR2 are MNHEY and SVGAGI. The CDR3 runs 13 residues. In DNA form, the CDR3 reads TGTGCCAGCGGCCTTACTACCGGAAACACCATATATTTT. This translates into CASGLTTGNTIYF.

A few counts support this clonotype. The chain recombines TRBV20-1 with TRBJ2-5, with D perhaps TRBD1 (6 bases). In germline, CDR1 is DFQATT, CDR2 SNEGSKA (reference sequence). Trimming left V 4 bases short and J 4 bases short, with 16 bases between. This CDR3 has 14 residues. The CDR3 bases are TGCAGTGCTAAACAGGGTCGGGGTGGAGAGACCCAGTACTTC. This translates into CSAKQGRGGETQYF.

This clonotype was seen a handful of times. This rearrangement joins TRBV7-2 to TRBJ2-3, with TRBD2 matching over 7 bases. CDR1 SGHTA and CDR2 FQGNSA come from the germline V gene. V was clipped by 5 bases and J by 3 bases; unmatched bases: 8. The CDR3 extends over 15 amino acids. CDR3 loop: CASSALPGGTDTQYF. CDR3 sequence (DNA): TGTGCCAGCAGCGCCCTTCCCGGGGGGACAGATACGCAGTATTTT.

This clonotype was seen more than once but under ten times. The chain employs TRBV24-1 and TRBJ2-3, with a weak D call TRBD2 (5 bases). V was pared by 3 bases and J by 2 bases, with 8 bases between. CDR1 is KGHDR and CDR2 is SFDVKD in the germline V gene. The CDR3 runs 14 residues. CDR3: CATSDRGHTDTQYF. The CDR3 DNA is TGTGCCACCAGTGATCGAGGGCACACAGATACGCAGTATTTT.

This clonotype occurred many times. This rearrangement joins TRBV12-3 or TRBV12-4 to TRBJ2-1; TRBD1 aligns across 7 bases. This CDR3 spans 14 amino acids. V shed 3 bases and J 4 bases; nucleotides not matched to a gene: 3. The CDR3: CASSLGTVYNEQFF. CDR3 nucleotides: TGTGCCAGCAGTTTGGGGACAGTATACAATGAGCAGTTCTTC.

The chain employs TRBV7-2 and TRBJ2-7; 9 bases are shared with TRBD2. From germline, CDR1 is SGHTA and CDR2 FQGNSA. The CDR3 has 15 amino acids. V was clipped by 5 bases and J by 2 bases; unmatched bases: 7. The DNA of the CDR3 is TGTGCCAGCAGCAAGGGACTAGCTGTGGCCTACGAGCAGTACGTC. It is translated as CASSKGLAVAYEQYV.

CDR3 DNA sequence: TGTGCCAGCAGACGAAACAGCTACGAGCAGTACTTC. It specifies CASRRNSYEQYF. V and J are TRBV12-3 or TRBV12-4 and TRBJ2-7; no clear D. Trimming cost V 6 bases and J 3 bases, with 9 bases left between them. The CDR3 covers 12 residues.

This clonotype was observed a handful of times. This chain connects TRBV2 to TRBJ2-3; D may be TRBD1 or TRBD2 (5 bases each). V dropped 0 bases and J dropped 3 bases, with 13 bases sitting between them. CDR3 length: 16 amino acids. Germline CDR1 SNHLY, CDR2 FYNNEI. CDR3 sequence (DNA): TGTGCCAGCAGTGAAGCGGGGGTTACCATTACAGATACGCAGTATTTT. Its protein product is CASSEAGVTITDTQYF. Supplemented by reference TRBV2 and TRBJ2-3, the full variable domain reads EPEVTQTPSHQVTQMGQEVILRCVPISNHLYFYWYRQILGQKVEFLVSFYNNEISEKSEIFDDQFSVERPDGSNFTLKIRSTKLEDSAMYFCASSEAGVTITDTQYFGPGTRLTVL.

This clonotype was seen a few times. This chain uses TRBV7-3 with TRBJ1-1; TRBD1 matches 11 bases. CDR3 length equals 16 residues. Trimming cost V 5 bases and J 3 bases; bases outside gene matches: 8. CDR1 SGHTA and CDR2 FQGTGA come from the germline V gene. The CDR3 DNA sequence: TGTGCCAGCAGCGACCGGGACAGGGGGTTTTACACTGAAGCTTTCTTT. Translated, it gives CASSDRDRGFYTEAFF. The variable domain in full, completed from reference TRBV7-3 and TRBJ1-1, reads GAGVSQTPSNKVTEKGKYVELRCDPISGHTALYWYRQSLGQGPEFLIYFQGTGAADDSGLPNDRFFAVRPEGSVSTLKIQRTERGDSAVYLCASSDRDRGFYTEAFFGQGTRLTVV.

This clonotype was observed a few times. This chain connects TRBV27 to TRBJ2-1; D is possibly TRBD2 (6 bases). Trimming cost V 4 bases and J 4 bases, with 11 bases left between them. Germline CDR1 and CDR2: MNHEY and SMNVEV (reference sequence). The CDR3 has 14 amino acids. CDR3 in amino acids: CASSSLADYNEQFF. In DNA, the CDR3 is TGTGCCAGCAGTTCATTAGCGGATTACAATGAGCAGTTCTTC.

This clonotype was recorded a few times. The chain recombines TRBV6-2 or TRBV6-3 with TRBJ1-2, with 8 bases that match TRBD1. There are 15 residues in the CDR3. J gave up 5 bases and V 4 bases, and 9 bases lay outside the gene matches. CDR1 is MNHEY, CDR2 SVGEGT, per germline. The CDR3 here is CASSFSGQAPYGYTF. CDR3 nucleotide sequence: TGTGCCAGCAGTTTCTCGGGACAGGCCCCTTATGGCTACACCTTC.